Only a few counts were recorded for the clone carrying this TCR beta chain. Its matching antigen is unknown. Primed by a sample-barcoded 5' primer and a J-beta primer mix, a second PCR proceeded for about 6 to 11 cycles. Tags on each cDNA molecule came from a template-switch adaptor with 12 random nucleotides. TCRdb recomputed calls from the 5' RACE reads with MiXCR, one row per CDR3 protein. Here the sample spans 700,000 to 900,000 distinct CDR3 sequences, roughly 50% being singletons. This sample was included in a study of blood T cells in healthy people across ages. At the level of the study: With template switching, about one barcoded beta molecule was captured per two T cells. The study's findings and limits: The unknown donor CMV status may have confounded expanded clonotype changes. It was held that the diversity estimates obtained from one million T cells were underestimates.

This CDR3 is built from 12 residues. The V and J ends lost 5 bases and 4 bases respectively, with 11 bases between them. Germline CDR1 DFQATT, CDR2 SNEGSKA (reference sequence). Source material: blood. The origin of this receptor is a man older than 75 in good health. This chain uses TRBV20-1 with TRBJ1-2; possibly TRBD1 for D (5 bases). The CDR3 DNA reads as TGCAGTGCTGGGGGAGCAGTCTATGGCTACACCTTC. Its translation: CSAGGAVYGYTF.